Sequencing of this TCR beta chain was carried out in a study of blood T cell repertoires in COVID-19. Study information: The United States, Italy and Spain were the sources of the acute and convalescent COVID-19 samples. In each case, the material was cDNA or gDNA derived from T cells, B-cell-depleted T cells, or PBMCs.

The method was immunoSEQ multiplex PCR; TCRdb's version includes in-frame clones alone and lacks a portion of them. The table records approximately 290,000 clones, more than 80% of them present only once. The V end was cut by 2 bases, the J end by 6 bases, with 17 bases between. The germline V gene encodes CDR1 SGHRS and CDR2 YFSETQ. CDR3 length: 16 amino acids. Assignments of participants to cohorts depended upon their own reported clinical history. Cohort 3 donors were reported recovered after two negative PCRs, clearance, or symptom resolution. Sequencing was carried out using PBMCs or T cells enriched from blood (not recorded which). J is TRBJ2-2 and V is TRBV5-1; a possible D gene is TRBD2 (6 bases). The sequence derives from a woman between 25 and 40 years old who had recovered from COVID-19. The DNA for the CDR3 is TGCGCCAGCAGCTTTAGCCTCCGTAGCGGCCCCGGGGAGCTGTTTTTT. Translation: CASSFSLRSGPGELFF.